The 18 T cell receptor beta chains reported below all come from one sample, sequenced in a study of multiple sclerosis patients with progressive multifocal leukoencephalopathy. Time point: before natalizumab initiation. TCRdb's table, derived via immunoSEQ multiplex PCR, lists solely in-frame clones and lacks some. The sample lists 25,000 to 35,000 clones; about 92% were seen once. Sequences were obtained from PBMCs. The receptors were gathered from a man aged 25 to 40 with multiple sclerosis.

This chain uses TRBV18 with TRBJ1-3, with TRBD1 matching 8 bases. Trimming cost V 6 bases and J 4 bases; bases outside gene matches: 5. The CDR3 runs 14 residues. Germline loops: CDR1 KGHSH, CDR2 LQKENI. CDR3 bases: TGTGCCAGCTCGCTGGACAGGGCGGGAAACACCATATATTTT. Amino acids: CASSLDRAGNTIYF.

The genes are TRBV7-2 and TRBJ2-7; D not certain. From germline, CDR1 is SGHTA and CDR2 FQGNSA. This CDR3 region has 16 residues. V gave up 1 base and J gave up 3 bases, with 16 bases separating them. In DNA, the CDR3 is TGTGCCAGCAGCTTAGTATCGGGCCCCAACGGCTACGAGCAGTACGTC. It encodes CASSLVSGPNGYEQYV.

This sequence joins TRBV7-2 and TRBJ2-3, with 7 bases fitting TRBD2. V shed 4 bases, J shed 4 bases, and the junction held 14 bases outside the gene matches. This CDR3 is built from 17 residues. CDR1 and CDR2 (germline): SGHTA, FQGNSA. This chain's CDR3 is CASSSGPFGEGPDTQYF. The CDR3 region has the DNA TGTGCCAGCAGCTCCGGACCCTTCGGGGAGGGGCCAGATACGCAGTATTTT.

This clone was counted a single time. The V gene is TRBV29-1, the J gene TRBJ2-2; a weak D match, TRBD2 (5 bases). V lost 8 bases, J lost 7 bases, and 17 bases lay in between. Germline CDR1 SQVTM, CDR2 ANQGSEA. The CDR3 spans 13 residues. The CDR3, as DNA: TGCAGCTATGAGGGAGAAGGGAGCGGGGAGCTGTTTTTT. Its protein is CSYEGEGSGELFF.

Worth noting for this clone: The sample contains more than one DNA sequence encoding this CDR3. The chain combines TRBV5-6 with TRBJ1-2; 7 bases are a match to TRBD1. Germline lookup yields CDR1 SGHDT and CDR2 YYEEEE. Germline trimming cut 1 base from V and 5 bases from J; bases unmatched to any gene: 8. The CDR3 contains 15 residues. The CDR3 bases are TGTGCCAGCAGCTTGATCCAGGGGGATATATATGGCTACACCTTC. The encoded protein is CASSLIQGDIYGYTF.

The chain recombines TRBV27 with TRBJ2-1, with 7 bases fitting TRBD2. Looked up from germline, CDR1 is MNHEY and CDR2 is SMNVEV (reference sequence). The CDR3 is 15 amino acids. Germline trimming cut 7 bases from V and 4 bases from J; bases unmatched to any gene: 10. CDR3 amino acids: CASTSGPTPYNEQFF. The DNA of the CDR3 is TGTGCCAGCACTAGCGGACCCACGCCGTACAATGAGCAGTTCTTC.

The chain combines TRBV18 with TRBJ2-7; TRBD2 agrees at 16 bases. Looked up from germline, CDR1 is KGHSH and CDR2 is LQKENI. The CDR3 consists of 16 residues. J gave up 2 bases and V 3 bases, and 1 base lay outside the gene matches. DNA for the CDR3: TGTGCCAGCTCACCGGGACTAGCGGGAGGGGCCTACGAGCAGTACTTC. It is translated as CASSPGLAGGAYEQYF. The complete variable domain, with remaining parts taken from reference TRBV18 and TRBJ2-7, reads NAGVMQNPRHLVRRRGQEARLRCSPMKGHSHVYWYRQLPEEGLKFMVYLQKENIIDESGMPKERFSAEFPKEGPSILRIQQVVRGDSAAYFCASSPGLAGGAYEQYFGPGTRLTVT.

Notes on this clone: The sample contains more than one DNA sequence encoding this CDR3. J is TRBJ1-1 and V is TRBV5-6, with unresolved D. This CDR3 has 17 residues. The germline V gene encodes CDR1 SGHDT and CDR2 YYEEEE. The V end lost 1 base, the J end lost 2 bases, and 18 bases lay between the germline ends. The CDR3 region has the DNA TGTGCCAGCAGCTTGTGGCCGCCAGGACCTCCTAACACTGAAGCTTTCTTT. This sequence encodes CASSLWPPGPPNTEAFF.

This clone was found once. This chain connects TRBV5-4 to TRBJ2-5; the D gene is possibly TRBD2 (6 bases). Trimming removed 0 bases from V and 5 bases from J, with 11 bases in between. This CDR3 has 14 residues. The germline CDR1 and CDR2 sequences are SGHNT and YYREEE (reference sequence). The CDR3 DNA is TGTGCCAGCAGCTTGGTTCGGGAGCAGGAGACCCAGTACTTC. Translation gives CASSLVREQETQYF. The full variable domain, in which reference TRBV5-4 and TRBJ2-5 provide the parts outside the CDR3, is ETGVTQSPTHLIKTRGQQVTLRCSSQSGHNTVSWYQQALGQGPQFIFQYYREEENGRGNFPPRFSGLQFPNYSSELNVNALELDDSALYLCASSLVREQETQYFGPGTRLLVL.

This clone has just one count. V gene TRBV6-5 combines with J gene TRBJ2-1; 10 positions agree with TRBD2. V shed 0 bases, J shed 11 bases, and the junction held 10 bases outside the gene matches. Germline V gene sequence: CDR1 MNHEY, CDR2 SVGAGI. The CDR3 is 16 amino acids. The CDR3 DNA follows: TGTGCCAGCAGTTACTCCCGGCTAGCGGGAGCGACTCAGCAGTTCTTC. Translation: CASSYSRLAGATQQFF.

V is TRBV7-2 and J is TRBJ1-4; perhaps TRBD1 as D (5 bases). With 5 bases removed from V and 8 bases from J, the gap between germline ends came to 18 bases. CDR1 is SGHTA, CDR2 FQGNSA, per germline. CDR3 length: 15 residues. CDR3 sequence (DNA): TGTGCCAGCAGCGCCCGGGGCCTCGGGGGAGAAAAACTGTTTTTT. Its protein is CASSARGLGGEKLFF.

The rearrangement links TRBV30 to TRBJ2-3; D may be TRBD1 or TRBD2 (5 bases each). Germline assignment: CDR1 GTSNPN and CDR2 SVGIG (reference sequence). The CDR3 totals 14 residues. V dropped 3 bases and J dropped 0 bases, with 10 bases sitting between them. This CDR3 reads CAWRRGRSTDTQYF. The CDR3 coding sequence is TGTGCCTGGAGGAGGGGCAGGAGCACAGATACGCAGTATTTT.

This chain uses TRBV25-1 with TRBJ2-2; 10 bases fit TRBD2. The germline gives CDR1 MGHDK, CDR2 SYGVNS. The V segment lost 3 bases and the J segment 7 bases; nucleotides outside the gene matches: 5. The CDR3 runs to 15 residues. The CDR3 DNA sequence: TGTGCCAGCAGTGACAGCGGGAGGGCTGGCGGGGAGCTGTTTTTT. Protein sequence: CASSDSGRAGGELFF.

The chain carries TRBV2 and TRBJ1-1, with 9 positions matching TRBD1. CDR1 is SNHLY, CDR2 FYNNEI, per germline. The CDR3 consists of 14 residues. V was clipped by 5 bases and J by 2 bases; unmatched bases: 3. CDR3 residues: CASSSTGGNTEAFF. The CDR3 bases are TGTGCCAGCAGTTCGACAGGGGGAAACACTGAAGCTTTCTTT.

The V call is TRBV12-5, the J call TRBJ2-7; a weak D match, TRBD2 (5 bases). Trimming shortened V by 1 base and J by 6 bases, and 16 bases separated the two germline ends. Germline assignment: CDR1 LGHNT and CDR2 FRNRAP. The CDR3 runs to 15 residues. CDR3 sequence (DNA): TGTGCTAGTGGTTTGGGAGGGAGCGGTATCGGCGAGCAGTACTTC. This sequence encodes CASGLGGSGIGEQYF.

The V and J genes are TRBV2 and TRBJ2-1, with 9 bases identical to TRBD2. CDR1 SNHLY and CDR2 FYNNEI come from the germline V gene. Germline trimming cut 5 bases from V and 7 bases from J; bases unmatched to any gene: 12. The CDR3 loop spans 16 amino acids. The CDR3 sequence: CASSPRRGRAGNEQFF. The CDR3 bases are TGTGCCAGCAGTCCCCGTCGCGGGAGGGCCGGGAATGAGCAGTTCTTC.

CDR3 sequence reads: CAWSVNEKLFF. The CDR3 coding sequence is TGTGCCTGGAGTGTTAATGAAAAACTGTTTTTT. This chain links TRBV30 with TRBJ1-4; D uncertain. The CDR3 consists of 11 residues. V was pared by 0 bases and J by 4 bases, with 0 bases between. Germline values: CDR1 GTSNPN, CDR2 SVGIG (reference sequence).

The chain has TRBV27 and TRBJ1-5; D not certain. Trimming shortened V by 6 bases and J by 0 bases, and 12 bases separated the two germline ends. CDR1 and CDR2 from the germline V gene are MNHEY and SMNVEV (reference sequence). This CDR3 is built from 15 residues. DNA for the CDR3: TGTGCCAGCAGCCCAACCTATTATAGCAATCAGCCCCAGCATTTT. Translated: CASSPTYYSNQPQHF.